The source of this TCR beta chain is a study of Ad26.COV2.S vaccination and SARS-CoV-2 variants. Whole-study context: Donor got 5x10^10 or 1x10^11 viral particles of Ad26.COV2.S.

Clones were sequenced by immunoSEQ multiplex PCR, and TCRdb holds only the in-frame ones, with some missing. The table shows 300,000 to 500,000 clones, with 70% to 90% occurring only once. Per the germline V gene, CDR1 is SEHNR and CDR2 is FQNEAQ (reference sequence). CDR3 length: 13 amino acids. After removal of 6 bases from V and 6 bases from J, the junction contained 4 bases not matched to a gene. Noted treatment: approximately 18 received Ad26.COV2.S at low or high dose, single or two shots; 5 received placebo; per-sample allocation not given. Each sample was drawn 63 days after the first injection (of vaccine or placebo).

This specimen was peripheral blood, taken in a trial of Ad26.COV2.S vaccine versus placebo. This receptor was obtained from a person aged 18-60 years who received the Ad26.COV2.S COVID-19 vaccine or a placebo. V gene TRBV7-9 combines with J gene TRBJ1-2, with 10 bases lining up with TRBD1. CDR3 sequence reads: CASRKGTGDGYTF. The CDR3 DNA reads as TGTGCCAGCAGAAAAGGGACAGGGGATGGCTACACCTTC.